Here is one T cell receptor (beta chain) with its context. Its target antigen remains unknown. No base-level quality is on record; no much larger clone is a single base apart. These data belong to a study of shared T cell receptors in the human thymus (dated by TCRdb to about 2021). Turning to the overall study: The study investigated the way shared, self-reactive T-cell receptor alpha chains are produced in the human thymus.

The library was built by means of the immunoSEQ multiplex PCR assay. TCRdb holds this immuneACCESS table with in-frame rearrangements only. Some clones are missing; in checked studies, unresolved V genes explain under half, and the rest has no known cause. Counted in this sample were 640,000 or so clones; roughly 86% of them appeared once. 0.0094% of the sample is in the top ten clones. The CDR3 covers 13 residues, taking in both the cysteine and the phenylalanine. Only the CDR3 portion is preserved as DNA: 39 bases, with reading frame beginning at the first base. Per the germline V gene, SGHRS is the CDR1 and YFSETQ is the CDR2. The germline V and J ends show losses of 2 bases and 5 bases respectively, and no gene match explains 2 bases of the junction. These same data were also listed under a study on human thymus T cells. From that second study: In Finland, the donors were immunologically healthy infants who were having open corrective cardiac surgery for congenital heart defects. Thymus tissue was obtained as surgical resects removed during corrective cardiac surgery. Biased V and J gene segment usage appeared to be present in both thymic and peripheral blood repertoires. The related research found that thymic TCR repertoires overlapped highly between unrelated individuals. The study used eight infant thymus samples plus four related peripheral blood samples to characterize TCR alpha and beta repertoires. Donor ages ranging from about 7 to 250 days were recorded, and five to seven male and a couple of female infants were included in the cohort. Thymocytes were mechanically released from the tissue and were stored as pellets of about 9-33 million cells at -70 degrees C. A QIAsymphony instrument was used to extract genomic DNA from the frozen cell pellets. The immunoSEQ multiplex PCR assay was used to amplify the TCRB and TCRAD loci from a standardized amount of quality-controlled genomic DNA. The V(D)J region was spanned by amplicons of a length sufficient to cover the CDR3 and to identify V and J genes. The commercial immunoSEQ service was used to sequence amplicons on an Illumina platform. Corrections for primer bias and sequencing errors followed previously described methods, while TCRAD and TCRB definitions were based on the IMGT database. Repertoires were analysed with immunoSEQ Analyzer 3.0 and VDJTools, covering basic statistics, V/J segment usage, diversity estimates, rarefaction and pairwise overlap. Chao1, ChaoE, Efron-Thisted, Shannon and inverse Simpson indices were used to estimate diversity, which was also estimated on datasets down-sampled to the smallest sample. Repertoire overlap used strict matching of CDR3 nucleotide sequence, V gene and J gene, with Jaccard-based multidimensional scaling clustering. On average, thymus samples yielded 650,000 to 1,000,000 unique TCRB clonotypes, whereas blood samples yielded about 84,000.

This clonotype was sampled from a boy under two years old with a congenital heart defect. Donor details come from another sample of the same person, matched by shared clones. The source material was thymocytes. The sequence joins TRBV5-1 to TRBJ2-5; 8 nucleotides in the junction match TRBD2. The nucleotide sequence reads TGCGCCAGCAGCTTCGGGGGGGTGGAGACCCAGTACTTC. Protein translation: CASSFGGVETQYF.